The next 21 T cell receptor beta chains were all read from a single sample in a study of blood T cell repertoires in COVID-19. Sequencing was performed with immunoSEQ multiplex PCR; in TCRdb, only in-frame clones are kept and a portion is missing. The repertoire holds fewer than 25,000 clones, with approximately 87% as singletons. Sample: peripheral blood. Receptor source: a human donor with active COVID-19. The donor label of this sample is uncertain.

This sequence joins TRBV28 and TRBJ1-5, with TRBD1 matching 8 bases. Losses at the gene ends were 6 bases for V and 5 bases for J; bases not matched to a gene: 18. The CDR3 extends over 18 amino acids. Germline values: CDR1 MDHEN, CDR2 SYDVKM. This CDR3 is CASSLNPHRQGADQPQHF. CDR3 DNA: TGTGCCAGCAGCCTTAATCCCCACCGGCAGGGGGCTGATCAGCCCCAGCATTTT. Combining the CDR3 with reference TRBV28 and TRBJ1-5 gives the whole variable domain DVKVTQSSRYLVKRTGEKVFLECVQDMDHENMFWYRQDPGLGLRLIYFSYDVKMKEKGDIPEGYSVSREKKERFSLILESASTNQTSMYLCASSLNPHRQGADQPQHFGDGTRLSIL.

This CDR3 is CASSSGVNTGELFF. In DNA form, the CDR3 reads TGTGCCAGCAGTTCCGGGGTCAACACCGGGGAGCTGTTTTTT. The rearrangement links TRBV28 to TRBJ2-2; tentatively, D is TRBD2 (5 bases). Trimming removed 4 bases from V and 2 bases from J, with 8 bases in between. Germline V CDR1 and CDR2: MDHEN, SYDVKM. The CDR3 spans 14 residues.

The CDR3, as DNA: TGTGCCAGCAGCTCCCGGGACAGGGTAACCTACGAGCAGTACTTC. It is translated as CASSSRDRVTYEQYF. The rearrangement links TRBV7-2 to TRBJ2-7, with TRBD1 matching over 9 bases. The V gene end was trimmed by 4 bases and the J gene end by 2 bases; junction bases not matched to a gene: 6. The CDR3 runs 15 residues. The germline V gene has CDR1 SGHTA and CDR2 FQGNSA.

J is TRBJ2-2 and V is TRBV24-1; no definite D call. Germline assignment: CDR1 KGHDR and CDR2 SFDVKD. With 2 bases removed from V and 1 base from J, the gap between germline ends came to 7 bases. The CDR3 runs to 15 residues. The CDR3 DNA follows: TGTGCCACCAGTGATTCAAGACAGAACACCGGGGAGCTGTTTTTT. Residues: CATSDSRQNTGELFF.

The V and J genes are TRBV6-5 and TRBJ2-3, with D unclear. The CDR3 is 11 amino acids. Germline V gene lookup returns CDR1 MNHEY and CDR2 SVGAGI. V lost 7 bases and J 6 bases, leaving 8 bases between the germline ends. This chain's CDR3 is CASTNGDTQYF. DNA for the CDR3: TGTGCCAGCACCAACGGGGATACGCAGTATTTT.

This clone was detected once. The gene calls are TRBV11-1 and TRBJ2-7; D is possibly TRBD2 (5 bases). From germline, CDR1 is SGHAT and CDR2 FQDESV (reference sequence). The CDR3 totals 15 residues. V was trimmed by 5 bases and J by 1 base, leaving 15 bases between them. For the CDR3, the DNA is TGTGCCAGCAGCCATACCTCGCCGGGGTCCTACGAGCAGTACTTC. Translating gives CASSHTSPGSYEQYF.

The rearrangement joins TRBV7-8 to TRBJ2-3, with 9 bases fitting TRBD2. CDR3 size: 16 residues. Unmatched junction bases numbered 12, after V lost 5 bases and J lost 6 bases. Germline assignment: CDR1 SGHVS and CDR2 FQNEAQ. The CDR3 here is CASSHLRTSVGDTQYF. DNA of the CDR3: TGTGCCAGCAGCCACCTCCGGACTAGCGTCGGGGATACGCAGTATTTT. The entire variable domain, with the rest obtained from reference TRBV7-8 and TRBJ2-3, is as follows: GAGVSQSPRYKVAKRGQDVALRCDPISGHVSLFWYQQALGQGPEFLTYFQNEAQLDKSGLPSDRFFAERPEGSVSTLKIQRTQQEDSAVYLCASSHLRTSVGDTQYFGPGTRLTVL.

In DNA form, the CDR3 reads TGTGCCAGCAGCCCGCGCCGGGGAAAGCTGTTTTTT. Its protein is CASSPRRGKLFF. This rearrangement joins TRBV11-3 to TRBJ2-2, with D maybe TRBD2 (5 bases). Germline CDR1 reads SGHNT; CDR2 reads YENEEA. The V gene lost 5 bases and the J gene lost 12 bases, with 13 bases spanning the gap. The length of the CDR3 is 12 residues.

This chain uses TRBV12-5 with TRBJ1-2, with TRBD1 matching 9 bases. With V trimmed by 2 bases and J by 4 bases, 5 bases remained unmatched. Germline CDR1 and CDR2: LGHNT and FRNRAP. This CDR3 has 15 amino acids. The CDR3 DNA reads as TGTGCTAGTGGTTTGATAGAGACAGGGGGCTATGGCTACACCTTC. Protein product: CASGLIETGGYGYTF.

V and J are TRBV6-1 and TRBJ1-5, with 8 bases identical to TRBD1. The J segment lost 2 bases and the V segment lost 3 bases, leaving 9 bases of the junction unmatched. The V gene's germline CDR1 is MNHNS and CDR2 SASEGT. This CDR3 comprises 17 residues. In DNA form, the CDR3 reads TGTGCCAGCAGTGACCTGGACAGGGCGAGTGGCAATCAGCCCCAGCATTTT. Translating it yields CASSDLDRASGNQPQHF.

Only a few counts were recorded for this clone. The genes are TRBV7-8 and TRBJ2-1; 7 positions agree with TRBD2. From germline, CDR1 is SGHVS and CDR2 FQNEAQ. V was pared by 2 bases and J by 6 bases, with 10 bases of the junction left unmatched. There are 16 residues in the CDR3. The DNA for the CDR3 is TGTGCCAGCAGCTTAAGGGCGGGAGTCCTAGGCAATGAGCAGTTCTTC. It encodes CASSLRAGVLGNEQFF.

The genes are TRBV18 and TRBJ2-5; 8 nucleotides agree with TRBD2. CDR3 length: 15 residues. Unmatched junction bases numbered 7, after V lost 3 bases and J lost 4 bases. Germline V lookup: CDR1 KGHSH, CDR2 LQKENI. The CDR3 coding sequence is TGTGCCAGCTCACCGGGACTAGGGGTAGGAGAGACCCAGTACTTC. This translates into CASSPGLGVGETQYF.

This clone showed up just a few times. The V and J genes are TRBV2 and TRBJ1-5; TRBD1 matches at 7 bases. The CDR3 spans 14 residues. Losses at the gene ends were 6 bases for V and 2 bases for J; bases not matched to a gene: 4. In germline, CDR1 is SNHLY, CDR2 FYNNEI. The CDR3 is CASRAGTGNQPQHF. CDR3 sequence (DNA): TGTGCCAGCAGAGCCGGGACAGGCAATCAGCCCCAGCATTTT.

The chain joins TRBV9 to TRBJ2-2; D may be TRBD2 (6 bases). The CDR3 contains 14 residues. The V gene lost 3 bases and the J gene lost 0 bases, with 6 bases spanning the gap. The germline CDR1 and CDR2 sequences are SGDLS and YYNGEE. The CDR3 region has the DNA TGTGCCAGCAGCGGGGGGGCGAACACCGGGGAGCTGTTTTTT. Protein product: CASSGGANTGELFF.

The rearrangement links TRBV5-5 to TRBJ1-5; D is unresolved. The CDR3 has 17 residues. CDR1 is SGHKS and CDR2 is YYEKEE in the germline V gene (reference sequence). V was clipped by 2 bases and J by 1 base, with 16 bases between them. This chain's CDR3 is CASSFLGVGLSNQPQHF. Here the CDR3 DNA reads TGTGCCAGCAGCTTTTTAGGTGTGGGCTTAAGCAATCAGCCCCAGCATTTT.

J is TRBJ2-2 and V is TRBV30, with TRBD2 matching 12 bases. Per the germline V gene, CDR1 is GTSNPN and CDR2 is SVGIG (reference sequence). The CDR3 runs to 14 residues. Germline trimming cut 8 bases from V and 6 bases from J; bases unmatched to any gene: 7. This CDR3 reads CARRTSGDPGELFF. CDR3 bases: TGTGCCCGCCGGACTAGCGGGGATCCCGGGGAGCTGTTTTTT.

V and J are TRBV7-8 and TRBJ1-5; D is ambiguous. Germline values: CDR1 SGHVS, CDR2 FQNEAQ. This CDR3 is built from 15 residues. The ends were cut back, 5 bases at V and 3 bases at J, with 14 bases in the middle. The CDR3 reads CASSLVYSVNQPQHF. CDR3 nucleotide sequence: TGTGCCAGCAGCCTCGTATATTCCGTCAATCAGCCCCAGCATTTT. Filled out from reference TRBV7-8 and TRBJ1-5, the complete variable domain reads GAGVSQSPRYKVAKRGQDVALRCDPISGHVSLFWYQQALGQGPEFLTYFQNEAQLDKSGLPSDRFFAERPEGSVSTLKIQRTQQEDSAVYLCASSLVYSVNQPQHFGDGTRLSIL.

This chain connects TRBV11-2 to TRBJ2-3, with TRBD2 identical over 7 bases. V gave up 3 bases and J gave up 14 bases; unmatched junction bases: 14. Per germline, CDR1 SGHAT and CDR2 FQNNGV. CDR3 length: 14 residues. The DNA for the CDR3 is TGTGCCAGCAGCTTCCTTATTGGGGGGGAAGGTTTGTATTTT. This encodes CASSFLIGGEGLYF.

A few counts support this clone. The chain uses TRBV3-1 (or the pseudogene TRBV3-2) and TRBJ2-2, with TRBD2 matching 8 bases. The V gene end was trimmed by 4 bases and the J gene end by 1 base; junction bases not matched to a gene: 2. This CDR3 is 15 amino acids long. The germline V gene encodes CDR1 LGHDT and CDR2 YNNKEL (reference sequence). CDR3 region: CASSPTSGNTGELFF. CDR3 nucleotide sequence: TGTGCCAGCAGCCCCACTAGCGGGAACACCGGGGAGCTGTTTTTT.

The chain carries TRBV5-4 and TRBJ2-2; D gene unclear. The germline V gene has CDR1 SGHNT and CDR2 YYREEE (reference sequence). V was trimmed by 10 bases and J by 6 bases, leaving 19 bases between them. This CDR3 has 14 amino acids. CDR3 sequence reads: CAGGESPVPGELFF. The CDR3 DNA sequence: TGTGCCGGCGGCGAGTCCCCCGTCCCCGGGGAGCTGTTTTTT.

V gene TRBV13 combines with J gene TRBJ2-5; TRBD1 agrees at 9 bases. The CDR3 loop spans 16 amino acids. Germline V CDR1 and CDR2: PRHDT, FYEKMQ (reference sequence). Trimming at V came to 5 bases and at J to 1 base, leaving 8 bases not matched to a gene. In DNA, the CDR3 is TGTGCCAGCAGCGCCAGGACAGGGGCTAGCCAAGAGACCCAGTACTTC. Residues: CASSARTGASQETQYF.